This T cell receptor beta chain was profiled in a study of cytomegalovirus exposure and HLA in healthy donors. Points from the study as a whole: When a later analysis was performed, an Asian-associated ancestry cluster reportedly had fewer N-insertions than the approximately 600-donor mean. Association of a missense DCLRE1C variant with TCR beta V- and J-gene trimming was reported in a later analysis.

PCR amplification relied on 60 Vbeta primers (plus 13 Jbeta primers). Data came from immunoSEQ multiplex PCR; TCRdb stores just in-frame clones and leaves some out. The data show about 130,000 clones, with approximately 80% seen just once and more than 4% held by the top ten. Points on this clone: The antigen is not known.

V was cut by 6 bases and J by 4 bases, with 12 bases left in between. The CDR3 has 14 residues. Germline values: CDR1 MNHNS, CDR2 SASEGT. Whereas donors were nominally healthy upon sampling, unrecorded immune exposures were probable. The specimen sequenced was PBMCs. This clonotype originated in a male donor in good health and CMV-seropositive. The chain recombines TRBV6-1 with TRBJ1-4, with D perhaps matching TRBD1 (6 bases). CDR3: CASRLDRSNEKLFF. CDR3 nucleotides: TGTGCCAGCAGGCTAGACAGGAGTAATGAAAAACTGTTTTTT.